Presented here are 29 T cell receptor beta chains from one specimen sequenced in a study of prognosis after radiotherapy for stage I lung cancer. The TCR beta CDR3 region was amplified from genomic DNA, with two rounds of multiplex PCR being used for the amplification. Each TRBV and TRBJ gene had its own primer in the first PCR round. TCRdb reprocessed the multiplex PCR reads via MiXCR and lists one record per CDR3 protein. The sample has just over 30,000 distinct CDR3 sequences, less than 35% seen once. Sequenced material: PBMCs, taken before or after stereotactic body radiation therapy (not recorded which). The receptors were gathered from a donor aged 50 or older with non-small cell lung cancer.

Ten or more counts support this clonotype. The chain is built from TRBV2 and TRBJ2-7, with 9 bases that match TRBD2. CDR1 and CDR2 from the germline V gene are SNHLY and FYNNEI. J gave up 6 bases and V 6 bases, and 12 bases lay outside the gene matches. CDR3 length equals 15 residues. CDR3 sequence (DNA): TGTGCCAGCAGGGTAAGAGGCGGGAGGGAGAGCGAGCAGTACTTC. It translates to CASRVRGGRESEQYF.

A word on this clonotype: One base away lies a much larger clone, so this may be a sequencing read error. The gene calls are TRBV7-2 and TRBJ2-1; D gene unclear. V shed 5 bases and J shed 7 bases, with 18 bases lying between them. Germline CDR1 reads SGHTA; CDR2 reads FQGNSA. The CDR3 has 15 amino acids. This CDR3 reads CASSTQLVLRNEQFF. As DNA, the CDR3 is TGTGCCAGCAGCACCCAACTCGTGTTAAGGAATGAGCAGTTCTTC.

This clonotype was counted many times. The chain recombines TRBV28 with TRBJ2-3; a weak D match, TRBD1 (6 bases). Germline lookup yields CDR1 MDHEN and CDR2 SYDVKM. The length of the CDR3 is 14 residues. V gave up 7 bases and J gave up 3 bases, with 14 bases separating them. This CDR3 is CASTFDRGTDTQYF. CDR3 coding DNA: TGTGCCAGCACCTTCGATAGGGGGACAGATACGCAGTATTTT.

In its sample, this clonotype was seen many times. The rearrangement links TRBV6-1 to TRBJ2-7, with 7 bases fitting TRBD2. CDR1 MNHNS and CDR2 SASEGT come from the germline V gene. The J segment lost 0 bases and the V segment lost 7 bases, leaving 6 bases of the junction unmatched. The length of the CDR3 is 14 residues. CDR3 coding DNA: TGTGCCAGCACCGGGAGACTAGCCTCCTACGAGCAGTACTTC. It is translated as CASTGRLASYEQYF.

In its sample, this clonotype was seen many times. V and J are TRBV19 and TRBJ1-4; a possible D gene is TRBD1 (5 bases). The CDR3 is 14 residues long. Trimming removed 0 bases from V and 8 bases from J, with 10 bases in between. Per germline, CDR1 LNHDA and CDR2 SQIVND (reference sequence). The CDR3 loop is CASSIEGPGEKLFF. The CDR3 coding sequence is TGTGCCAGTAGTATAGAAGGACCAGGGGAAAAACTGTTTTTT.

Of note for this clonotype: Given a much more abundant clone one base away, this may be a read error. The chain couples TRBV25-1 to TRBJ2-5; D is possibly TRBD1 or TRBD2 (6 bases each). The CDR3 has 18 amino acids. Germline lookup yields CDR1 MGHDK and CDR2 SYGVNS. This CDR3 reads CAISALSYGGGGQETQYF. Written as DNA, the CDR3 is TGTGCCATCAGTGCCCTCAGCTATGGCGGAGGGGGCCAAGAGACCCAGTACTTC.

V gene TRBV5-1 combines with J gene TRBJ1-6; no reliable D call. The length of the CDR3 is 13 residues. CDR1 SGHRS and CDR2 YFSETQ come from the germline V gene. Between the trimmed V and J ends, which lost 4 bases and 8 bases, there was a span of 10 bases. For the CDR3, the DNA is TGCGCCAGCAGCGAGCGATCTGATTCACCCCTCCACTTT. Translation: CASSERSDSPLHF.

The rearrangement joins TRBV6-1 to TRBJ2-1, with D perhaps matching TRBD1 (5 bases). Looked up from germline, CDR1 is MNHNS and CDR2 is SASEGT. The CDR3 runs 14 residues. The V gene lost 5 bases and the J gene lost 8 bases, with 16 bases spanning the gap. The CDR3 sequence: CASSPIDSGDEQFF. The CDR3 DNA sequence: TGTGCCAGCAGTCCCATTGACAGTGGCGATGAGCAGTTCTTC.

The chain joins TRBV20-1 to TRBJ2-7; maybe TRBD2 (5 bases). Germline loops: CDR1 DFQATT, CDR2 SNEGSKA (reference sequence). With 1 base removed from V and 4 bases from J, the gap between germline ends came to 11 bases. This CDR3 region has 13 residues. This CDR3 reads CSARGLDFYEQYF. CDR3 DNA sequence: TGCAGTGCTAGAGGCCTGGACTTTTACGAGCAGTACTTC.

In regard to this clonotype: This sequence is one base from a far larger clone and is likely a read error. V gene TRBV27 combines with J gene TRBJ2-2; 12 bases align to TRBD2. This CDR3 is 16 amino acids long. The V gene's germline CDR1 is MNHEY and CDR2 SMNVEV (reference sequence). The CDR3 DNA follows: TGTGCCAGCAGTCTAGCGGGAGGGCCTATCACCTGGGAGCTGTTTTTT. Translated, it gives CASSLAGGPITWELFF.

This clonotype was picked up a small number of times. The V call is TRBV18, the J call TRBJ1-1; a weak D match, TRBD1 (6 bases). The CDR3 is 14 residues long. V shed 2 bases and J shed 8 bases, with 15 bases lying between them. CDR1 is KGHSH and CDR2 is LQKENI in the germline V gene. The CDR3 region has the DNA TGTGCCAGCTCACCAGTAGGGGGTAGAGGGGAAGCTTTCTTT. It is translated as CASSPVGGRGEAFF.

This clonotype occurred many times. The rearrangement uses TRBV6-1 and TRBJ1-5; tentative D call: TRBD1 (5 bases). Trimming cost V 5 bases and J 2 bases, with 16 bases left between them. The CDR3 runs to 16 residues. Germline values: CDR1 MNHNS, CDR2 SASEGT. CDR3 amino acids: CASSPGGGRGNQPQHF. CDR3 nucleotides: TGTGCCAGCAGTCCCGGTGGGGGACGAGGCAATCAGCCCCAGCATTTT.

This clonotype has more than one count but fewer than ten. The chain couples TRBV6-1 to TRBJ1-1, with 7 positions matching TRBD1. V dropped 3 bases and J dropped 6; count of bases not matched to a gene: 7. This CDR3 is 14 amino acids long. CDR1 MNHNS and CDR2 SASEGT come from the germline V gene. The CDR3 region has the DNA TGTGCCAGCAGTGAGTCGACAGGGCGAGCTGAAGCTTTCTTT. It encodes CASSESTGRAEAFF.

About this clonotype: A read error may account for a junction end that differs from germline. The gene calls are TRBV7-9 and TRBJ2-7; 10 bases align to TRBD2. The CDR3 runs to 15 residues. Germline CDR1 SEHNR, CDR2 FQNEAQ (reference sequence). DNA for the CDR3: TGTGTCAGCAGCTCGTGGGCTAGCGGGAGTTACGAGCAGTACTTC. Translating it yields CVSSSWASGSYEQYF.

This clonotype was recorded at least ten times. The chain employs TRBV30 and TRBJ2-5; perhaps D is TRBD1 or TRBD2 (7 bases each). The CDR3 loop spans 13 amino acids. V was trimmed by 3 bases and J by 5 bases, leaving 13 bases between them. Germline V gene data show CDR1 as GTSNPN and CDR2 as SVGIG (reference sequence). The CDR3 protein is CAWSRQGGETQYF. CDR3 nucleotide sequence: TGTGCCTGGAGCCGACAGGGAGGGGAGACCCAGTACTTC. The full variable domain, in which reference TRBV30 and TRBJ2-5 provide the parts outside the CDR3, is SQTIHQWPATLVQPVGSPLSLECTVEGTSNPNLYWYRQAAGRGLQLLFYSVGIGQISSEVPQNLSASRPQDRQFILSSKKLLLSDSGFYLCAWSRQGGETQYFGPGTRLLVL.

This clonotype was seen many times. The V call is TRBV7-9, the J call TRBJ2-7; 7 bases fit TRBD2. This CDR3 has 14 residues. Germline lookup yields CDR1 SEHNR and CDR2 FQNEAQ (reference sequence). After removal of 0 bases from V and 1 base from J, the junction contained 0 bases not matched to a gene. The CDR3 loop is CASSLAGGSYEQYF. CDR3 coding DNA: TGTGCCAGCAGCTTAGCGGGAGGGTCCTACGAGCAGTACTTC.

This chain uses TRBV9 with TRBJ2-7; D call uncertain. The CDR3 is 15 residues long. Trimming removed 0 bases from V and 0 bases from J, with 10 bases in between. Per the germline V gene, CDR1 is SGDLS and CDR2 is YYNGEE. CDR3 sequence: CASSVAEVYSYEQYF. CDR3 bases: TGTGCCAGCAGCGTAGCAGAGGTATACTCCTACGAGCAGTACTTC. Variable domain in full (rest from reference TRBV9 and TRBJ2-7): DSGVTQTPKHLITATGQRVTLRCSPRSGDLSVYWYQQSLDQGLQFLIQYYNGEERAKGNILERFSAQQFPDLHSELNLSSLELGDSALYFCASSVAEVYSYEQYFGPGTRLTVT.

This clonotype appeared many times. This chain uses TRBV6-1 with TRBJ2-1, with D perhaps TRBD1 (6 bases). Trimming shortened V by 8 bases and J by 6 bases, and 20 bases separated the two germline ends. Germline CDR1 reads MNHNS; CDR2 reads SASEGT. The CDR3 contains 15 residues. Here the CDR3 DNA reads TGTGCCAGCCCCCGATCCCTCACAGGGCCCAATGAGCAGTTCTTC. It codes for CASPRSLTGPNEQFF.

This clonotype appeared a few times. The chain has TRBV6-1 and TRBJ2-1; either TRBD1 or TRBD2 may supply D (5 bases each). The V end was cut by 10 bases, the J end by 8 bases, with 21 bases between. Per the germline V gene, CDR1 is MNHNS and CDR2 is SASEGT. The CDR3 is made up of 14 amino acids. CDR3 residues: CATPPGRDVDEQFF. The DNA of the CDR3 is TGTGCCACCCCGCCGGGACGGGACGTCGATGAGCAGTTCTTC.

This clonotype was picked up many times. This CDR3 is CASSLPQVYGYTF. The CDR3 DNA is TGTGCCAGCAGCTTACCCCAGGTCTATGGCTACACCTTC. The gene calls are TRBV7-2 and TRBJ1-2, with no clear D. V lost 2 bases to trimming and J lost 4 bases, with 8 bases between them. CDR1 is SGHTA and CDR2 is FQGNSA in the germline V gene. This CDR3 comprises 13 residues.

The rearrangement joins TRBV5-1 to TRBJ2-1, with 12 bases aligning to TRBD2. The CDR3 is 15 amino acids. CDR1 SGHRS and CDR2 YFSETQ come from the germline V gene. Trimming at V came to 2 bases and at J to 6 bases, leaving 3 bases not matched to a gene. The CDR3 nucleotides read TGCGCCAGCAGCTTTACTAGCGGGAGGAGCAATGAGCAGTTCTTC. The encoded protein is CASSFTSGRSNEQFF. The variable domain in full, with the rest retrieved from reference TRBV5-1 and TRBJ2-1, is KAGVTQTPRYLIKTRGQQVTLSCSPISGHRSVSWYQQTPGQGLQFLFEYFSETQRNKGNFPGRFSGRQFSNSRSEMNVSTLELGDSALYLCASSFTSGRSNEQFFGPGTRLTVL.

This clonotype was detected ten times or more. The chain joins TRBV7-3 to TRBJ2-2; D ambiguous. The germline V gene has CDR1 SGHTA and CDR2 FQGTGA. CDR3 size: 13 residues. The V gene lost 11 bases and the J gene lost 0 bases, with 10 bases spanning the gap. CDR3 nucleotide sequence: TGTGCCTCGATGCCCGCGAACACCGGGGAGCTGTTTTTT. Translation gives CASMPANTGELFF.

V gene TRBV20-1 combines with J gene TRBJ1-6, with a weak D call TRBD1 (6 bases). CDR3 length: 16 amino acids. Trimming removed 0 bases from V and 5 bases from J, with 14 bases in between. Germline CDR1 is DFQATT and CDR2 is SNEGSKA (reference sequence). CDR3 sequence (DNA): TGCAGTGCTAGAGATGGGGAGGGGGGCGATAATTCACCCCTCCACTTT. Protein sequence: CSARDGEGGDNSPLHF.

This clonotype was seen repeatedly, ten times or more. The chain couples TRBV9 to TRBJ1-6; D is unresolved. Germline CDR1 and CDR2: SGDLS and YYNGEE. This CDR3 has 15 amino acids. V lost 0 bases and J lost 7, with 11 bases in between. CDR3 sequence (DNA): TGTGCCAGCAGCGTAGGGCAAGGTCTCAATTCACCCCTCCACTTT. It codes for CASSVGQGLNSPLHF.

The chain recombines TRBV12-3 or TRBV12-4 with TRBJ1-4; D unclear. V was pared by 3 bases and J by 8 bases, with 13 bases between. The CDR3 is 14 residues long. CDR3 sequence reads: CASSFEGMEEKLFF. For the CDR3, the DNA is TGTGCCAGCAGTTTCGAAGGGATGGAGGAAAAACTGTTTTTT.

This clonotype was seen ten or more times. This chain uses TRBV28 with TRBJ1-5; D might be TRBD1 (5 bases). This CDR3 spans 14 amino acids. Per the germline V gene, CDR1 is MDHEN and CDR2 is SYDVKM. V was shortened by 3 bases and J by 4 bases, with 10 bases between the two germline ends. The CDR3 sequence: CASSLGGGNQPQHF. Written as DNA, the CDR3 is TGTGCCAGCAGTTTGGGGGGAGGAAATCAGCCCCAGCATTTT.

This clonotype was counted at least ten times. V and J are TRBV24-1 and TRBJ2-1; TRBD2 aligns across 12 bases. The J segment lost 6 bases and the V segment lost 4 bases, leaving 12 bases of the junction unmatched. CDR1 and CDR2 (germline): KGHDR, SFDVKD. The CDR3 has 18 amino acids. CDR3 in amino acids: CATSEMGPSGRALNEQFF. The CDR3 nucleotides read TGTGCCACCAGTGAAATGGGGCCTAGCGGGAGGGCTCTCAATGAGCAGTTCTTC.

As to this clonotype: A much larger clone differs by one base, so this may be a read error. The chain joins TRBV29-1 to TRBJ1-2; D unclear. The CDR3 spans 13 residues. Germline CDR1 reads SQVTM; CDR2 reads ANQGSEA. CDR3 bases: TGCAGCGTTTCCGAAGCCCCGGACTATTGCTACACCTTC. Protein: CSVSEAPDYCYTF.

This clonotype was counted ten times or more. The V gene is TRBV12-3 or TRBV12-4, the J gene TRBJ2-6; D gene unclear. The CDR3 covers 15 residues. Trimming removed 5 bases from V and 4 bases from J, with 12 bases in between. The CDR3: CASSLTASGANVLTF. The CDR3 DNA reads as TGTGCCAGCAGTCTTACAGCCTCCGGGGCCAACGTCCTGACTTTC.